Shown below are 29 T cell receptor beta chains from a single sample sequenced in a study of a mutant IDH1 vaccine in newly diagnosed glioma. Their antigens are not known. Sequencing was performed with immunoSEQ multiplex PCR; in TCRdb, only in-frame clones are kept and a portion is missing. This table has roughly 60,000 clones, 80% to 90% appearing once. As to time point: week 35, safety follow-up. What each vaccine dose contained was 300 ug of mutant IDH1 20-mer peptide, accompanied by topical imiquimod. Source: PBMCs, taken from a glioma patient whose treatment included an IDH1 peptide vaccine. The origin of the receptors is a middle-aged man with glioma.

The chain uses TRBV7-3 and TRBJ1-2, with D perhaps TRBD1 (5 bases). CDR1 SGHTA and CDR2 FQGTGA come from the germline V gene. V was cut by 0 bases and J by 0 bases, with 8 bases left in between. The CDR3 consists of 15 residues. CDR3 amino acids: CASSLTGDPNYGYTF. For the CDR3, the DNA is TGTGCCAGCAGCTTAACAGGGGATCCTAACTATGGCTACACCTTC. Full variable domain (remainder filled in from reference TRBV7-3 and TRBJ1-2): GAGVSQTPSNKVTEKGKYVELRCDPISGHTALYWYRQSLGQGPEFLIYFQGTGAADDSGLPNDRFFAVRPEGSVSTLKIQRTERGDSAVYLCASSLTGDPNYGYTFGSGTRLTVV.

V is TRBV19 and J is TRBJ2-1, with TRBD1 identical over 9 bases. V lost 6 bases and J lost 6; bases outside the gene matches: 6. The CDR3 loop spans 14 amino acids. Germline CDR1 is LNHDA and CDR2 is SQIVND (reference sequence). The CDR3 protein is CASSSGQGRNEQFF. In DNA form, the CDR3 reads TGTGCCAGTAGCTCCGGACAGGGGCGCAATGAGCAGTTCTTC.

This rearrangement joins TRBV4-3 to TRBJ2-5; 13 bases fit TRBD2. CDR1 is LGHNA and CDR2 is YSLEER in the germline V gene. The ends lost 3 bases at V and 9 bases at J; junction bases unmatched: 7. This CDR3 has 15 amino acids. CDR3 loop: CASSHRTSGGGAQYF. CDR3 nucleotides: TGCGCCAGCAGCCATCGGACTAGCGGGGGCGGGGCCCAGTACTTC.

J is TRBJ2-1 and V is TRBV7-9; D possibly corresponds to TRBD1 (5 bases). Deletions cut 5 bases from V and 2 bases from J, with 10 bases between. Germline V gene sequence: CDR1 SEHNR, CDR2 FQNEAQ (reference sequence). The CDR3 has 14 residues. The CDR3 sequence: CASSPRQTYNEQFF. The CDR3 nucleotides read TGTGCCAGCAGCCCGAGACAGACCTACAATGAGCAGTTCTTC.

The rearrangement uses TRBV19 and TRBJ1-6, with D uncertain. The V gene's germline CDR1 is LNHDA and CDR2 SQIVND (reference sequence). The CDR3 loop spans 16 amino acids. V was pared by 1 base and J by 7 bases, with 14 bases between. The CDR3 loop reads CASSIGMVGPNSPLHF. CDR3 bases: TGTGCCAGTAGTATAGGGATGGTTGGGCCGAATTCACCCCTCCACTTT. Variable domain in full (rest from reference TRBV19 and TRBJ1-6): DGGITQSPKYLFRKEGQNVTLSCEQNLNHDAMYWYRQDPGQGLRLIYYSQIVNDFQKGDIAEGYSVSREKKESFPLTVTSAQKNPTAFYLCASSIGMVGPNSPLHFGNGTRLTVT.

This chain connects TRBV19 to TRBJ2-7, with TRBD1 identical over 7 bases. Germline V lookup: CDR1 LNHDA, CDR2 SQIVND (reference sequence). Trimming took 5 bases from V and 6 from J; bases not matched to a gene: 10. The CDR3 extends over 14 amino acids. The CDR3 loop reads CASSATGVLSEQYF. The DNA of the CDR3 is TGTGCCAGTAGTGCAACAGGGGTGCTATCCGAGCAGTACTTC.

In this sample, this clone turned up once. V gene TRBV27 combines with J gene TRBJ2-7; a weak D match, TRBD1 (6 bases). The CDR3 extends over 14 amino acids. Deletions cut 7 bases from V and 0 bases from J, with 13 bases between. Per germline, CDR1 MNHEY and CDR2 SMNVEV (reference sequence). Here the CDR3 reads CASKRNRVSYEQYF. The CDR3 DNA sequence: TGTGCCAGCAAAAGAAACAGGGTCTCCTACGAGCAGTACTTC.

The genes are TRBV7-9 and TRBJ2-5; D might be TRBD2 (5 bases). The ends were cut back, 0 bases at V and 1 base at J, with 9 bases in the middle. The CDR3 loop spans 15 amino acids. Per the germline V gene, CDR1 is SEHNR and CDR2 is FQNEAQ (reference sequence). The CDR3 protein is CASSLARLAQETQYF. The CDR3, as DNA: TGTGCCAGCAGCTTAGCGCGGCTAGCCCAAGAGACCCAGTACTTC.

V is TRBV6-6 and J is TRBJ2-1, with 8 bases fitting TRBD2. Germline CDR1 reads MNHNY; CDR2 reads SVGAGI (reference sequence). CDR3 length equals 16 residues. Trimming took 4 bases from V and 4 from J; bases not matched to a gene: 9. DNA of the CDR3: TGTGCCAGCAGTTTGTCCAGCGGGGGACAATACAATGAGCAGTTCTTC. Protein sequence: CASSLSSGGQYNEQFF.

This clone was observed a handful of times. This chain connects TRBV18 to TRBJ1-1, with unresolved D. Germline V gene sequence: CDR1 KGHSH, CDR2 LQKENI. The length of the CDR3 is 14 residues. Trimming pared 1 base from V and 2 bases from J, leaving 8 bases between. The CDR3 nucleotides read TGTGCCAGCTCACCACTGACGGGAAACACTGAAGCTTTCTTT. Protein: CASSPLTGNTEAFF.

The chain employs TRBV28 and TRBJ2-7; 9 bases fit TRBD2. Per the germline V gene, CDR1 is MDHEN and CDR2 is SYDVKM. The V gene end was trimmed by 5 bases and the J gene end by 0 bases; junction bases not matched to a gene: 5. The CDR3 length is 15 residues. The CDR3 is CASSPTSGSSYEQYF. CDR3 bases: TGTGCCAGCAGTCCGACTAGCGGAAGCTCCTACGAGCAGTACTTC.

This chain joins TRBV7-6 and TRBJ2-3; 13 nucleotides match TRBD2. Germline V gives CDR1 SGHVS, CDR2 FNYEAQ. The CDR3 runs 17 residues. Trimming took 4 bases from V and 3 from J; bases not matched to a gene: 7. The CDR3 is CASSSTPGLAGTDTQYF. The CDR3 coding sequence is TGTGCCAGCAGCTCTACCCCGGGACTAGCGGGAACAGATACGCAGTATTTT.

The V and J genes are TRBV5-1 and TRBJ1-5, with a weak D call TRBD1 (5 bases). There are 17 residues in the CDR3. V lost 3 bases, J lost 2 bases, and 18 bases lay in between. Germline CDR1 is SGHRS and CDR2 is YFSETQ. The CDR3 sequence: CASSSGAGPGGNQPQHF. The CDR3 DNA is TGCGCCAGCAGCTCGGGAGCAGGGCCGGGGGGCAATCAGCCCCAGCATTTT.

J is TRBJ2-7 and V is TRBV15; D remains ambiguous. Germline CDR1 reads LNHNV; CDR2 reads YYDKDF (reference sequence). The CDR3 runs to 13 residues. Trimming took off 1 base at V and 7 bases at J, with 11 bases between the two ends. CDR3 protein: CATSRVDHPEQYF. The CDR3 coding sequence is TGTGCCACCAGCAGAGTGGATCACCCGGAGCAGTACTTC.

In nucleotides, the CDR3 is TGTGCCAGCAGTTTATACCTCTTGGGGGCTCCTGGGGATGAGCAGTTCTTC. Amino acids: CASSLYLLGAPGDEQFF. This rearrangement joins TRBV27 to TRBJ2-1, with D possibly being TRBD1 (6 bases). V lost 1 base to trimming and J lost 8 bases, with 21 bases between them. This CDR3 spans 17 amino acids. Germline CDR1 is MNHEY and CDR2 is SMNVEV (reference sequence).

This clone was recorded only once. The chain has TRBV6-5 and TRBJ2-5; unclear D gene. Near its end, the DNA agrees better with TRBJ2-7, so the J call may be wrong. The CDR3 loop spans 11 amino acids. The germline CDR1 and CDR2 sequences are MNHEY and SVGAGI. The CDR3 DNA follows: TGTGCCAGCAGTGGTGTGCACGAGCAGTACTTC. Residues: CASSGVHEQYF.

J is TRBJ2-1 and V is TRBV29-1, with unresolved D. The CDR3 sequence is 15 residues long. Germline V CDR1 and CDR2: SQVTM, ANQGSEA. The V gene lost 0 bases and the J gene lost 0 bases, with 9 bases spanning the gap. The CDR3 nucleotides are TGCAGCGTTGAAGATTTACAGAGCTCCTACAATGAGCAGTTCTTC. This codes for CSVEDLQSSYNEQFF.

The chain has TRBV5-1 and TRBJ1-3; no clear D gene. CDR3 size: 16 residues. Looked up from germline, CDR1 is SGHRS and CDR2 is YFSETQ. V was cut by 4 bases and J by 9 bases, with 23 bases left in between. The CDR3 nucleotides read TGCGCCAGCAGCCTGGAGGCTCTAAGGCCTAAAGGCACCATATATTTT. It translates to CASSLEALRPKGTIYF.

The rearrangement uses TRBV18 and TRBJ2-7; D not resolved. The germline V gene encodes CDR1 KGHSH and CDR2 LQKENI. The CDR3 extends over 11 amino acids. With 3 bases removed from V and 7 bases from J, the gap between germline ends came to 7 bases. The CDR3 coding sequence is TGTGCCAGCTCACCCAACGGGGAGCAGTACTTC. It encodes CASSPNGEQYF.

The chain joins TRBV4-2 to TRBJ2-7, with 9 bases lining up with TRBD1. The CDR3 covers 16 residues. V dropped 4 bases and J dropped 5; count of bases not matched to a gene: 12. Germline CDR1 and CDR2: LGHNA and YNFKEQ. The CDR3 DNA reads as TGTGCCAGCAGCCCCACGGACAGGGGAGTGGGAAACGAGCAGTACTTC. Translated, it gives CASSPTDRGVGNEQYF.

The chain is built from TRBV14 and TRBJ2-1; 12 nucleotides align to TRBD2. The germline gives CDR1 SGHDN, CDR2 FVKESK. This CDR3 comprises 15 residues. V shed 4 bases and J 4 bases; nucleotides not matched to a gene: 2. The CDR3 spells CASSPLAGGYNEQFF. CDR3 DNA sequence: TGTGCCAGCAGCCCCCTAGCGGGGGGGTACAATGAGCAGTTCTTC.

The chain uses TRBV27 and TRBJ2-7; the match to TRBD1 covers 9 bases. The CDR3 covers 14 residues. J gave up 4 bases and V 7 bases, and 8 bases lay outside the gene matches. Germline V gene data show CDR1 as MNHEY and CDR2 as SMNVEV (reference sequence). The CDR3 coding sequence is TGTGCCAGCAAAACCGGGACAGGGTCGTACGAGCAGTACTTC. Encoded protein: CASKTGTGSYEQYF.

The chain uses TRBV18 and TRBJ1-3; 8 nucleotides agree with TRBD1. The germline CDR1 and CDR2 sequences are KGHSH and LQKENI. Trimming took 3 bases from V and 2 from J; bases not matched to a gene: 3. The CDR3 is 15 residues long. This CDR3 is CASSPATGAGNTIYF. The DNA of the CDR3 is TGTGCCAGCTCACCTGCGACAGGGGCTGGAAACACCATATATTTT. The variable domain in full, with the rest retrieved from reference TRBV18 and TRBJ1-3, is NAGVMQNPRHLVRRRGQEARLRCSPMKGHSHVYWYRQLPEEGLKFMVYLQKENIIDESGMPKERFSAEFPKEGPSILRIQQVVRGDSAAYFCASSPATGAGNTIYFGEGSWLTVV.

V is TRBV19 and J is TRBJ2-7; D is unresolved. CDR1 and CDR2 (germline): LNHDA, SQIVND (reference sequence). V was cut by 6 bases and J by 6 bases, with 15 bases left in between. CDR3 length: 13 amino acids. Here the CDR3 reads CASSRGPSGEQYF. CDR3 coding DNA: TGTGCCAGTAGCCGCGGACCGTCTGGCGAGCAGTACTTC.

V usage is TRBV7-3 and J usage is TRBJ2-1, with 11 bases that match TRBD2. V trimming: 2 bases; J trimming: 5 bases; junction bases outside the gene matches: 2. Germline V gene lookup returns CDR1 SGHTA and CDR2 FQGTGA. The CDR3 runs 15 residues. The CDR3 DNA follows: TGTGCCAGCAGCTTATCTAGCGGGAGGAACAATGAGCAGTTCTTC. This translates into CASSLSSGRNNEQFF.

V gene TRBV11-2 combines with J gene TRBJ1-6; the D is unclear. Germline V gives CDR1 SGHAT, CDR2 FQNNGV. This CDR3 is built from 14 residues. Trimming shortened V by 0 bases and J by 13 bases, and 13 bases separated the two germline ends. The CDR3 nucleotides are TGTGCCAGCAGCTTAGAGGCGGGGAAGAGCCCCCTCCACTTT. Translation gives CASSLEAGKSPLHF. Supplemented by reference TRBV11-2 and TRBJ1-6, the full variable domain reads EAGVAQSPRYKIIEKRQSVAFWCNPISGHATLYWYQQILGQGPKLLIQFQNNGVVDDSQLPKDRFSAERLKGVDSTLKIQPAKLEDSAVYLCASSLEAGKSPLHFGNGTRLTVT.

The chain has TRBV7-9 and TRBJ2-7, with no clear D. The CDR3 consists of 15 residues. Trimming took 0 bases from V and 5 from J, leaving 14 bases between them. Germline CDR1 SEHNR, CDR2 FQNEAQ (reference sequence). The CDR3 loop reads CASSLAWTSVDEQYF. CDR3 nucleotide sequence: TGTGCCAGCAGCTTAGCATGGACCTCAGTGGACGAGCAGTACTTC.

The V and J genes are TRBV19 and TRBJ2-1; possibly TRBD2 for D (6 bases). Germline lookup yields CDR1 LNHDA and CDR2 SQIVND (reference sequence). V was cut by 5 bases and J by 8 bases, with 13 bases left in between. The length of the CDR3 is 13 residues. The CDR3 region has the DNA TGTGCCAGTAGTCGTGTCCCTAGCGATGAGCAGTTCTTC. This encodes CASSRVPSDEQFF.

The rearrangement uses TRBV5-6 and TRBJ2-2; 11 bases map to TRBD2. CDR3 length equals 15 residues. Germline trimming cut 4 bases from V and 8 bases from J; bases unmatched to any gene: 7. Germline V gives CDR1 SGHDT, CDR2 YYEEEE. CDR3 nucleotides: TGTGCCAGCAGCCTACTAGCGGGAGTGGCAGGGGAGCTGTTTTTT. It encodes CASSLLAGVAGELFF.